What follows are 27 T cell receptor beta chains derived from one specimen sequenced in a study of technical replicates of blood from a few donors. Sequenced by immunoSEQ multiplex PCR; TCRdb stores in-frame clones only, minus some. The repertoire includes roughly 68,000 clones, more than 85% of them detected once, and under 6.5% sits in the top ten. Sequenced input: PBMCs. Source of these receptors: a human donor in good health. Some clones in this sample may be carry-over from other donors' samples.

The chain recombines TRBV7-7 with TRBJ2-1, with TRBD2 matching 8 bases. CDR3 length: 17 residues. The germline gives CDR1 SSHAT, CDR2 FNYEAQ (reference sequence). J was trimmed by 8 bases and V by 5 bases; bases with no gene match: 17. The CDR3 DNA follows: TGTGCCAGCAGCCTACGCCCAGCGGGGGCCACGCTTGATGAGCAGTTCTTC. Protein: CASSLRPAGATLDEQFF.

This chain uses TRBV2 with TRBJ2-1, with D perhaps matching TRBD2 (6 bases). Germline V gene lookup returns CDR1 SNHLY and CDR2 FYNNEI. The V and J ends lost 2 bases and 5 bases respectively, with 16 bases between them. The CDR3 runs to 16 residues. This CDR3 is CASSELSWRGDNEQFF. Here the CDR3 DNA reads TGTGCCAGCAGTGAACTATCGTGGAGGGGAGACAATGAGCAGTTCTTC.

This chain links TRBV7-9 with TRBJ2-5; weak D call: TRBD2 (6 bases). With 3 bases removed from V and 5 bases from J, the gap between germline ends came to 13 bases. Germline CDR1 is SEHNR and CDR2 is FQNEAQ (reference sequence). The CDR3 covers 14 residues. The CDR3 nucleotides read TGTGCCAGCAGCTTTAGCGGTGGCGTCGAGACCCAGTACTTC. As protein: CASSFSGGVETQYF.

The chain has TRBV7-6 and TRBJ2-3, with TRBD2 matching over 11 bases. Germline CDR1 is SGHVS and CDR2 is FNYEAQ. V was pared by 4 bases and J by 5 bases, with 5 bases of the junction left unmatched. The CDR3 has 15 residues. The CDR3 sequence is CASSYSGGGGDTQYF. In DNA form, the CDR3 reads TGTGCCAGCAGCTATAGCGGGGGGGGCGGAGATACGCAGTATTTT.

The chain links TRBV5-1 to TRBJ2-7; no firm D call. V gave up 2 bases and J gave up 1 base, with 16 bases separating them. Germline V lookup: CDR1 SGHRS, CDR2 YFSETQ. This CDR3 comprises 16 residues. The CDR3, as DNA: TGCGCCAGCAGCTTAGGATGGCGAGGATTTTCCTACGAGCAGTACTTC. It is translated as CASSLGWRGFSYEQYF.

Remarks on this clone: At the DNA level, this CDR3 is encoded by other sequences in the same sample as well. The gene calls are TRBV5-6 and TRBJ1-5; TRBD1 agrees at 8 bases. Looked up from germline, CDR1 is SGHDT and CDR2 is YYEEEE. The V and J ends lost 4 bases and 4 bases, in that order; junction bases with no gene match: 4. The CDR3 has 14 amino acids. CDR3 nucleotide sequence: TGTGCCAGCAGCCTCGACAGGGGTAATCAGCCCCAGCATTTT. It specifies CASSLDRGNQPQHF.

The chain has TRBV5-1 and TRBJ2-3; 10 nucleotides line up with TRBD2. Germline V gives CDR1 SGHRS, CDR2 YFSETQ. V gave up 4 bases and J gave up 2 bases; unmatched junction bases: 7. This CDR3 comprises 16 residues. The CDR3 is CASSPPLAGPTDTQYF. The CDR3 nucleotides are TGCGCCAGCAGCCCGCCACTAGCGGGGCCCACAGATACGCAGTATTTT.

This chain links TRBV9 with TRBJ2-1; 7 nucleotides agree with TRBD2. J gave up 0 bases and V 2 bases, and 5 bases lay outside the gene matches. Per germline, CDR1 SGDLS and CDR2 YYNGEE. The CDR3 is made up of 16 amino acids. Written as DNA, the CDR3 is TGTGCCAGCAGCGTGACGCGGGAGATCTCCTACAATGAGCAGTTCTTC. Translated, it gives CASSVTREISYNEQFF.

The rearrangement joins TRBV6-5 to TRBJ1-2; D is perhaps TRBD1 (6 bases). The germline V gene has CDR1 MNHEY and CDR2 SVGAGI. V dropped 5 bases and J dropped 7 bases, with 20 bases sitting between them. The CDR3 extends over 15 amino acids. Written as DNA, the CDR3 is TGTGCCAGCAGTAACACAGGGACCTCCTGGGGTGGCTACACCTTC. Amino acid sequence: CASSNTGTSWGGYTF.

The chain employs TRBV27 and TRBJ2-3; D remains unclear. Germline V gives CDR1 MNHEY, CDR2 SMNVEV (reference sequence). The CDR3 loop spans 14 amino acids. V shed 0 bases and J shed 0 bases, with 4 bases lying between them. The DNA for the CDR3 is TGTGCCAGCAGTTTATCGTCAAGCACAGATACGCAGTATTTT. Its protein product is CASSLSSSTDTQYF.

This clone appeared a few times. This chain links TRBV25-1 with TRBJ1-2; the match to TRBD1 covers 7 bases. This CDR3 region has 12 residues. Looked up from germline, CDR1 is MGHDK and CDR2 is SYGVNS. V lost 4 bases to trimming and J lost 4 bases; unmatched junction nucleotides: 0. CDR3 nucleotides: TGTGCCAGCAGTGCAGGGGGCTATGGCTACACCTTC. Protein: CASSAGGYGYTF.

The CDR3 DNA sequence: TGTGCCAGCAGCGAGACAGGGGTATCCTATAATTCACCCCTCCACTTT. As protein: CASSETGVSYNSPLHF. The V call is TRBV9, the J call TRBJ1-6; 8 bases match TRBD1. Trimming took 3 bases from V and 1 from J; bases not matched to a gene: 3. The CDR3 is 16 residues long. From germline, CDR1 is SGDLS and CDR2 YYNGEE.

The chain joins TRBV30 to TRBJ1-2, with 8 positions matching TRBD1. Per germline, CDR1 GTSNPN and CDR2 SVGIG (reference sequence). Trimming removed 5 bases from V and 6 bases from J; junction bases left unmatched: 2. This CDR3 has 11 residues. CDR3 protein: CAWDRGDGYTF. The CDR3 coding sequence is TGTGCCTGGGACAGGGGTGATGGCTACACCTTC.

The chain combines TRBV10-3 with TRBJ1-3, with a possible D match to TRBD1 (6 bases). Per the germline V gene, CDR1 is ENHRY and CDR2 is SYGVKD. The CDR3 contains 15 residues. Trimming cost V 3 bases and J 5 bases, with 14 bases left between them. CDR3 region: CAISEEDSWRNTIYF. In DNA form, the CDR3 reads TGTGCCATCAGTGAAGAGGACAGTTGGAGAAACACCATATATTTT.

The genes are TRBV10-3 and TRBJ2-7, with D possibly matching TRBD1 (6 bases). This CDR3 region has 15 residues. V gave up 8 bases and J gave up 1 base, with 18 bases separating them. Looked up from germline, CDR1 is ENHRY and CDR2 is SYGVKD. CDR3 DNA: TGTGCCATCGGGGCGGCCAGGGGATTATCCTACGAGCAGTACTTC. Its translation is CAIGAARGLSYEQYF.

This chain uses TRBV28 with TRBJ1-5, with 7 nucleotides matching TRBD1. Germline loops: CDR1 MDHEN, CDR2 SYDVKM. Trimming at V came to 8 bases and at J to 11 bases, leaving 9 bases not matched to a gene. The CDR3 runs 12 residues. CDR3 loop: CASGGTVEAQHF. The CDR3, as DNA: TGTGCCAGCGGGGGGACAGTTGAGGCCCAGCATTTT.

The rearrangement links TRBV2 to TRBJ1-4; no definite D call. Trimming left V 5 bases short and J 6 bases short, with 16 bases between. From germline, CDR1 is SNHLY and CDR2 FYNNEI. CDR3 length: 15 amino acids. The CDR3 region is CASSSGAVVDEKLFF. The CDR3 coding sequence is TGTGCCAGCAGTTCGGGAGCGGTTGTAGATGAAAAACTGTTTTTT.

The chain joins TRBV5-1 to TRBJ1-2; 10 bases match TRBD1. From germline, CDR1 is SGHRS and CDR2 YFSETQ. This CDR3 spans 17 amino acids. V lost 4 bases, J lost 2 bases, and 11 bases stayed unmatched. The CDR3 sequence is CASSVRMTGGENYGYTF. In nucleotides, the CDR3 is TGCGCCAGCAGCGTGAGAATGACAGGGGGCGAGAACTATGGCTACACCTTC.

The V gene is TRBV7-3, the J gene TRBJ2-6; D perhaps matches TRBD2 (7 bases). Germline lookup yields CDR1 SGHTA and CDR2 FQGTGA. The CDR3 has 15 amino acids. Trimming stripped 5 bases from V and 7 bases from J, with 15 bases between. The CDR3: CASSVGGGNANVLTF. DNA of the CDR3: TGTGCCAGCAGCGTTGGGGGGGGCAACGCCAACGTCCTGACTTTC.

This clone was recorded once. The chain is built from TRBV7-2 and TRBJ2-1, with 9 bases matching TRBD2. The CDR3 totals 16 residues. In germline, CDR1 is SGHTA, CDR2 FQGNSA. V shed 1 base, J shed 6 bases, and the junction held 7 bases outside the gene matches. This CDR3 is CASSLDLAGRGNEQFF. DNA of the CDR3: TGTGCCAGCAGCTTAGATCTAGCGGGGCGGGGCAATGAGCAGTTCTTC.

Only a few counts were recorded for this clone. This chain joins TRBV14 and TRBJ1-1, with a possible D match to TRBD1 (5 bases). Germline V gene lookup returns CDR1 SGHDN and CDR2 FVKESK. The CDR3 runs to 15 residues. The V and J ends lost 4 bases and 6 bases respectively, with 18 bases between them. The CDR3 DNA sequence: TGTGCCAGCAGCCCACCCTTTGGACCGACAGCTGAAGCTTTCTTT. It encodes CASSPPFGPTAEAFF.

The chain uses TRBV4-3 and TRBJ2-5; 11 positions match TRBD2. The CDR3 loop spans 15 amino acids. Germline assignment: CDR1 LGHNA and CDR2 YSLEER. The J segment lost 0 bases and the V segment lost 7 bases, leaving 4 bases of the junction unmatched. The CDR3 loop reads CASTPSGGNQETQYF. The CDR3 DNA follows: TGCGCCAGCACTCCTAGCGGGGGGAACCAAGAGACCCAGTACTTC.

CDR3 in DNA: TGTGCCTGGAGAAGGACAGGGGGCCTTCAAAACTATGGCTACACCTTC. Its translation: CAWRRTGGLQNYGYTF. V gene TRBV30 combines with J gene TRBJ1-2, with 11 nucleotides matching TRBD1. The CDR3 covers 16 residues. The germline V gene encodes CDR1 GTSNPN and CDR2 SVGIG (reference sequence). J gave up 2 bases and V 3 bases, and 8 bases lay outside the gene matches.

V is TRBV18 and J is TRBJ1-1, with 8 bases fitting TRBD1. The V segment lost 5 bases and the J segment 1 base; nucleotides outside the gene matches: 3. The CDR3 contains 14 residues. The germline gives CDR1 KGHSH, CDR2 LQKENI. CDR3 DNA sequence: TGTGCCAGCTCATTCGGGACAGGGAACACTGAAGCTTTCTTT. Translated, it gives CASSFGTGNTEAFF.

The chain recombines TRBV5-4 with TRBJ2-2; TRBD2 matches at 10 bases. Germline CDR1 reads SGHNT; CDR2 reads YYREEE (reference sequence). The J segment lost 0 bases and the V segment lost 5 bases, leaving 4 bases of the junction unmatched. There are 16 residues in the CDR3. The CDR3 region has the DNA TGTGCCAGCAGAACTACTAGCGGGGCGAACACCGGGGAGCTGTTTTTT. Its translation is CASRTTSGANTGELFF.

This clone was counted a few times. This rearrangement joins TRBV6-4 to TRBJ2-5; 9 positions agree with TRBD2. There are 18 residues in the CDR3. The trim removed 4 bases at V and 1 base at J, leaving 13 bases unmatched. The germline CDR1 and CDR2 sequences are MRHNA and SNTAGT. CDR3 loop: CASSAGRWLAGRQETQYF. The DNA of the CDR3 is TGTGCCAGCAGTGCGGGACGGTGGCTAGCGGGACGCCAAGAGACCCAGTACTTC.

The V call is TRBV11-2, the J call TRBJ1-5; D gene ambiguous. Per germline, CDR1 SGHAT and CDR2 FQNNGV. The CDR3 loop spans 13 amino acids. The V gene lost 0 bases and the J gene lost 6 bases, with 6 bases spanning the gap. In nucleotides, the CDR3 is TGTGCCAGCAGCTTAGATCGAGGTCAGCCCCAGCATTTT. It codes for CASSLDRGQPQHF.